The 10 T cell receptor beta chains given below trace back to one sample, sequenced in a study of CD8+CD57+ T cells in acquired aplastic anemia. Investigators profiled TCR beta VDJ and CDR3 from genomic DNA template. Each CDR3 protein is one row after TCRdb ran MiXCR on the reads. Of some 180,000 distinct CDR3 sequences in the sample, roughly 63% were seen once. By flow cytometry, patients selected for sequencing had shown an expansion of CD8+CD57+ cells. The sequencing input was sorted CD4+, CD8+, or CD8+CD57+ T cells (not recorded which) from PBMCs. The receptors stem from a human donor with aplastic anemia.

The chain has TRBV20-1 and TRBJ2-7; D ambiguous. The V and J ends lost 1 base and 3 bases respectively, with 10 bases between them. This CDR3 region has 13 residues. Germline V CDR1 and CDR2: DFQATT, SNEGSKA (reference sequence). CDR3 sequence (DNA): TGCAGTGCTAGAGGTCCAGCTGGCTACGAGCAGTACTTC. It codes for CSARGPAGYEQYF.

The CDR3 loop reads CASSLRGQGTEAFF. The CDR3 coding sequence is TGTGCCAGCAGCCTTCGGGGGCAGGGGACTGAAGCTTTCTTT. This chain joins TRBV9 and TRBJ1-1, with TRBD1 as a possible D gene (6 bases). The CDR3 length is 14 residues. CDR1 and CDR2 (germline): SGDLS, YYNGEE. V lost 4 bases and J lost 5, with 15 bases in between.

The chain combines TRBV15 with TRBJ1-6; 8 bases line up with TRBD1. V gave up 8 bases and J gave up 5 bases; unmatched junction bases: 2. Looked up from germline, CDR1 is LNHNV and CDR2 is YYDKDF (reference sequence). The CDR3 loop spans 13 amino acids. The CDR3, as DNA: TGTGCCACCCGGACAGGGAATAATTCACCCCTCCACTTT. Translated, it gives CATRTGNNSPLHF.

The genes are TRBV7-9 and TRBJ2-5; D remains ambiguous. This CDR3 comprises 15 residues. Trimming stripped 6 bases from V and 4 bases from J, with 18 bases between. Germline lookup yields CDR1 SEHNR and CDR2 FQNEAQ (reference sequence). The CDR3 DNA is TGTGCCAGCAGTGAAACTATTCTGACGGGAGAGACCCAGTACTTC. This encodes CASSETILTGETQYF. Based on the CDR3 plus reference TRBV7-9 and TRBJ2-5, the full variable domain is DTGVSQNPRHKITKRGQNVTFRCDPISEHNRLYWYRQTLGQGPEFLTYFQNEAQLEKSRLLSDRFSAERPKGSFSTLEIQRTEQGDSAMYLCASSETILTGETQYFGPGTRLLVL.

This sequence joins TRBV3-1 and TRBJ2-3; 15 positions agree with TRBD2. The CDR3 covers 14 residues. The germline CDR1 and CDR2 sequences are LGHDT and YNNKEL (reference sequence). After removal of 4 bases from V and 14 bases from J, the junction contained 7 bases not matched to a gene. This CDR3 is CASSPTGLAGGRYF. The DNA for the CDR3 is TGTGCCAGCAGCCCTACGGGACTAGCGGGGGGAAGGTATTTT.

The CDR3 protein is CASSRPREAFF. The CDR3 DNA follows: TGCGCCAGCAGCCGACCTAGGGAAGCTTTCTTT. This sequence joins TRBV4-1 and TRBJ1-1; D call uncertain. This CDR3 comprises 11 residues. Trimming took off 4 bases at V and 8 bases at J, with 8 bases between the two ends. The germline V gene has CDR1 MGHRA and CDR2 YSYEKL.

The V and J genes are TRBV9 and TRBJ2-7, with D possibly being TRBD1 (5 bases). V was cut by 4 bases and J by 1 base, with 12 bases left in between. Germline assignment: CDR1 SGDLS and CDR2 YYNGEE. The CDR3 spans 14 residues. In nucleotides, the CDR3 is TGTGCCAGCAGCCCCTGGACAAATTCCTACGAGCAGTACTTC. Amino acid sequence: CASSPWTNSYEQYF.

Regarding this clonotype: Given a much more abundant clone one base away, this may be a read error. This chain uses TRBV5-1 with TRBJ1-3, with a weak D call TRBD1 (5 bases). Germline values: CDR1 SGHRS, CDR2 YFSETQ. This CDR3 spans 16 amino acids. The CDR3 spells CASGFRPRETGNTIYF. For the CDR3, the DNA is TGCGCCAGCGGCTTTCGCCCCAGGGAGACTGGAAACACCATATATTTT. The variable domain in full, completed from reference TRBV5-1 and TRBJ1-3, reads KAGVTQTPRYLIKTRGQQVTLSCSPISGHRSVSWYQQTPGQGLQFLFEYFSETQRNKGNFPGRFSGRQFSNSRSEMNVSTLELGDSALYLCASGFRPRETGNTIYFGEGSWLTVV.

The rearrangement uses TRBV7-2 and TRBJ1-5; D not resolved. V gave up 3 bases and J gave up 8 bases, with 11 bases separating them. This CDR3 is built from 13 residues. Germline CDR1 reads SGHTA; CDR2 reads FQGNSA. CDR3 coding DNA: TGTGCCAGCAGCTTTTCAGCGGGCAAGCCCCAGCATTTT. Protein: CASSFSAGKPQHF. The whole variable domain, remainder taken from reference TRBV7-2 and TRBJ1-5, is GAGVSQSPSNKVTEKGKDVELRCDPISGHTALYWYRQSLGQGLEFLIYFQGNSAPDKSGLPSDRFSAERTGGSVSTLTIQRTQQEDSAVYLCASSFSAGKPQHFGDGTRLSIL.

In this sample, this clonotype turned up many times. The chain uses TRBV10-3 and TRBJ1-1; unclear D gene. Per germline, CDR1 ENHRY and CDR2 SYGVKD. This CDR3 spans 13 amino acids. V lost 4 bases to trimming and J lost 1 base, with 7 bases between them. CDR3 sequence: CAISVSANTEAFF. CDR3 nucleotide sequence: TGTGCCATCAGTGTGTCAGCGAACACTGAAGCTTTCTTT.